This entry concerns a single T cell receptor beta chain. The source of the sample is a study of blood T cell repertoires in COVID-19. Study context: The study drew acute and convalescent COVID-19 samples from the United States, Italy and Spain.

Original processing methods: For nucleated cells, counts were estimated from reference gene primer amplification. TCRdb's copy holds only in-frame clones and misses some; the assay was immunoSEQ multiplex PCR. V and J calls and clone size follow that table, whereas D and trimming were derived from the DNA. The table lists about 290,000 clones, roughly 88% of them singletons. V was clipped by 1 base and J by 1 base; unmatched bases: 5. The germline V gene has CDR1 SQVTM and CDR2 ANQGSEA. The CDR3 loop spans 15 amino acids. The chain combines TRBV29-1 with TRBJ1-2; TRBD1 matches 8 bases. The sequence derives from a woman aged 30 to 39 with active or convalescent COVID-19. The material sequenced was peripheral blood. CDR3 in DNA: TGCAGCGTTGAAGCCCGGACAGGGCTTAACTATGGCTACACCTTC. This sequence encodes CSVEARTGLNYGYTF.